This passage covers 28 T cell receptor beta chains from one sample sequenced in a study of T cell repertoires in cytomegalovirus infection. TCRdb analysed the reads with MiXCR anew, one entry per CDR3 protein. The sample contains about 260,000 distinct CDR3 sequences, approximately 13% of which appear only once. Sequenced material: PBMCs. The receptors here all came from a human donor in good health (CMV status not recorded). Some clones in this sample may be carry-over from other donors' samples.

This sequence joins TRBV15 and TRBJ2-7, with D uncertain. Germline CDR1 LNHNV, CDR2 YYDKDF (reference sequence). This CDR3 is built from 14 residues. Trimming took off 1 base at V and 7 bases at J, with 14 bases between the two ends. The CDR3 loop reads CATSRVRSSEEQYF. The CDR3 DNA follows: TGTGCCACCAGCAGAGTCCGGTCTTCTGAGGAGCAGTACTTC.

This clonotype has only a few counts. The chain is built from TRBV12-3 or TRBV12-4 and TRBJ1-2; no clear D gene. This CDR3 is 11 amino acids long. Trimming removed 8 bases from V and 2 bases from J, with 6 bases in between. Here the CDR3 DNA reads TGTGCCAGCGTGAGCAACTATGGCTACACCTTC. Translation gives CASVSNYGYTF.

The V gene is TRBV20-1, the J gene TRBJ2-7; the match to TRBD2 covers 11 bases. Per germline, CDR1 DFQATT and CDR2 SNEGSKA (reference sequence). The CDR3 covers 15 residues. With 6 bases clipped from V and 4 bases from J, the junction kept 11 bases outside the gene matches. The CDR3 spells CSATPPLAGGYEQYF. CDR3 sequence (DNA): TGCAGTGCCACCCCCCCCCTAGCGGGGGGTTACGAGCAGTACTTC.

The sample holds a few counts of this clonotype. The chain is built from TRBV12-3 or TRBV12-4 and TRBJ1-6; the match to TRBD1 covers 7 bases. This CDR3 spans 17 amino acids. V trimming: 6 bases; J trimming: 6 bases; junction bases outside the gene matches: 14. CDR3 loop: CASRQEGRGTVNSPLHF. DNA of the CDR3: TGTGCCAGCAGACAAGAGGGTAGGGGGACAGTTAATTCACCCCTCCACTTT.

The chain combines TRBV20-1 with TRBJ2-1; 10 bases are a match to TRBD2. This CDR3 spans 16 amino acids. Germline V CDR1 and CDR2: DFQATT, SNEGSKA (reference sequence). V trimming: 1 base; J trimming: 3 bases; junction bases outside the gene matches: 6. The CDR3 spells CSARVSTSGNYNEQFF. Here the CDR3 DNA reads TGCAGTGCTAGAGTCTCCACTAGCGGGAACTACAATGAGCAGTTCTTC.

The genes are TRBV11-3 and TRBJ2-7; D uncertain. The CDR3 length is 13 residues. Germline values: CDR1 SGHNT, CDR2 YENEEA. V shed 0 bases and J shed 7 bases, with 10 bases lying between them. The CDR3 region is CASSLEGNREQYF. CDR3 in DNA: TGTGCCAGCAGCTTAGAAGGCAATCGGGAGCAGTACTTC.

In its sample, this clonotype was seen many times. J is TRBJ2-1 and V is TRBV7-3; D unclear. The CDR3 has 14 amino acids. Germline CDR1 is SGHTA and CDR2 is FQGTGA. Trimming stripped 6 bases from V and 4 bases from J, with 13 bases between. CDR3 amino acids: CASRDGSGYNEQFF. The CDR3 nucleotides are TGTGCCAGCAGAGATGGGTCTGGGTACAATGAGCAGTTCTTC.

The sample holds many counts of this clonotype. J is TRBJ2-2 and V is TRBV9; D possibly corresponds to TRBD1 (6 bases). The CDR3 has 13 residues. Trimming shortened V by 4 bases and J by 4 bases, and 8 bases separated the two germline ends. In germline, CDR1 is SGDLS, CDR2 YYNGEE. The CDR3 DNA follows: TGTGCCAGCAGCAGGGACACCACCGGGGAGCTGTTTTTT. The encoded protein is CASSRDTTGELFF.

A single count supports this clonotype. This chain links TRBV7-9 with TRBJ1-2; D is unresolved. V lost 5 bases, J lost 4 bases, and 8 bases lay in between. Germline lookup yields CDR1 SEHNR and CDR2 FQNEAQ (reference sequence). The CDR3 loop spans 12 amino acids. The CDR3 region has the DNA TGTGCCAGCAGCGGGAGGGTCTATGGCTACACCTTC. Protein: CASSGRVYGYTF.

This clonotype was recorded at least ten times. The chain couples TRBV6-2 or TRBV6-3 to TRBJ1-2; possible D gene TRBD1, 5 bases. V lost 5 bases to trimming and J lost 8 bases, with 15 bases between them. The CDR3 extends over 13 amino acids. Germline loops: CDR1 MNHEY, CDR2 SVGEGT. The CDR3 nucleotides are TGTGCCAGCAGTGACCATTCCTGGGGCGGCTACACCTTC. As protein: CASSDHSWGGYTF.

This clonotype occurred many times. This chain's CDR3 is CASSPVGQGAAKNIQYF. The CDR3 DNA sequence: TGCGCCAGCAGCCCCGTAGGACAGGGGGCGGCCAAAAACATTCAGTACTTC. The J gene is TRBJ2-4, the V gene TRBV4-1; 11 bases agree with TRBD1. Per the germline V gene, CDR1 is MGHRA and CDR2 is YSYEKL. V lost 4 bases and J lost 1; bases outside the gene matches: 6. The CDR3 contains 17 residues.

This clonotype was seen just once. A much bigger clone sits one base away, suggesting this may be a read error. The V and J genes are TRBV7-9 and TRBJ1-2; weak D call: TRBD1 (5 bases). V was clipped by 5 bases and J by 2 bases, with 18 bases between them. Germline V gene lookup returns CDR1 SEHNR and CDR2 FQNEAQ (reference sequence). The CDR3 spans 16 residues. The CDR3 is CASSPRSSGRNYGYTF. The DNA of the CDR3 is TGTGCCAGCAGCCCCCGATCCTCAGGGCGGAACTATGGCTACACCTTC.

The rearrangement joins TRBV19 to TRBJ2-1; 11 nucleotides line up with TRBD1. The CDR3 has 19 amino acids. V was pared by 5 bases and J by 0 bases, with 12 bases of the junction left unmatched. CDR1 and CDR2 from the germline V gene are LNHDA and SQIVND (reference sequence). CDR3 residues: CASSLSGQGAESSYNEQFF. The CDR3 nucleotides read TGTGCCAGTAGTCTCTCCGGACAGGGGGCCGAAAGCTCCTACAATGAGCAGTTCTTC.

A remark on this clonotype: An end of the junction does not agree with germline; a read error may underlie this. This sequence joins TRBV4-1 and TRBJ2-7; D ambiguous. The CDR3 sequence is 11 residues long. The V gene's germline CDR1 is MGHRA and CDR2 YSYEKL. The CDR3 coding sequence is TGCGCCAGCAGACAAGAGCACGAGCAGTACTTC. Protein product: CASRQEHEQYF.

This clonotype was observed a handful of times. The chain employs TRBV12-3 or TRBV12-4 and TRBJ2-2, with 12 bases identical to TRBD1. The length of the CDR3 is 16 residues. V gave up 5 bases and J gave up 6 bases; unmatched junction bases: 7. The CDR3 DNA is TGTGCCAGCAGTCCGACCGGGACAGGGGGCCCCGGGGAGCTGTTTTTT. Translating gives CASSPTGTGGPGELFF.

There are many counts of this clonotype. This chain links TRBV28 with TRBJ2-6, with D unclear. The V end was cut by 6 bases, the J end by 0 bases, with 9 bases between. Germline CDR1 and CDR2: MDHEN and SYDVKM. CDR3 length equals 15 residues. CDR3 nucleotides: TGTGCCAGCAGCCGAAGCTTCTCTGGGGCCAACGTCCTGACTTTC. Translating gives CASSRSFSGANVLTF.

This clonotype was seen only a few times. The chain recombines TRBV6-2 or TRBV6-3 with TRBJ2-7; 12 bases fit TRBD2. The CDR3 has 15 residues. After removal of 5 bases from V and 6 bases from J, the junction contained 8 bases not matched to a gene. Germline V gene data show CDR1 as MNHEY and CDR2 as SVGEGT. The CDR3 spells CASSDRLAGEGEQYF. The DNA for the CDR3 is TGTGCCAGCAGTGACCGACTAGCGGGAGAGGGCGAGCAGTACTTC.

This clonotype was recorded many times. This chain joins TRBV7-3 and TRBJ2-5, with D unclear. Germline V gives CDR1 SGHTA, CDR2 FQGTGA. Deletions cut 2 bases from V and 0 bases from J, with 16 bases between. CDR3 size: 17 residues. CDR3 nucleotides: TGTGCCAGCAGCTTAGATCCGCGGACGGACCACCAAGAGACCCAGTACTTC. Translating it yields CASSLDPRTDHQETQYF.

V gene TRBV5-6 combines with J gene TRBJ2-7; D is perhaps TRBD1 (6 bases). Germline CDR1 SGHDT, CDR2 YYEEEE. The CDR3 has 17 amino acids. Trimming left V 0 bases short and J 6 bases short, with 22 bases between. CDR3 DNA: TGTGCCAGCAGCTTGGACCATCTGATTGGACAGTGGGGCGAGCAGTACTTC. Its translation: CASSLDHLIGQWGEQYF.

Ten or more counts support this clonotype. The V call is TRBV11-2, the J call TRBJ2-7; 11 bases align to TRBD2. V shed 7 bases and J 2 bases; nucleotides not matched to a gene: 7. This CDR3 comprises 15 residues. Germline values: CDR1 SGHAT, CDR2 FQNNGV. The CDR3 here is CASIQGTSGTYEQYF. The CDR3 DNA is TGTGCCAGCATCCAAGGGACTAGCGGTACCTACGAGCAGTACTTC.

The chain joins TRBV20-1 to TRBJ2-1; the match to TRBD2 covers 8 bases. The CDR3 runs 13 residues. Germline assignment: CDR1 DFQATT and CDR2 SNEGSKA (reference sequence). Unmatched junction bases numbered 4, after V lost 2 bases and J lost 7 bases. In DNA form, the CDR3 reads TGCAGTGCTAGACTGACGGGAGGGAATGAGCAGTTCTTC. Translating it yields CSARLTGGNEQFF.

The chain couples TRBV5-6 to TRBJ2-4; D may match TRBD1 or TRBD2 (5 bases each). The CDR3 runs 14 residues. Germline V gives CDR1 SGHDT, CDR2 YYEEEE. Trimming pared 1 base from V and 9 bases from J, leaving 14 bases between. The CDR3 is CASSLRLGVGIQYF. The CDR3 nucleotides are TGTGCCAGCAGCTTGAGGCTGGGGGTCGGCATTCAGTACTTC.

The table lists this clonotype with a few counts. The gene calls are TRBV5-1 and TRBJ2-1; D is perhaps TRBD1 or TRBD2 (5 bases each). The germline V and J ends were trimmed by 4 bases and 8 bases, with 25 bases remaining between them. This CDR3 spans 17 amino acids. CDR1 and CDR2 (germline): SGHRS, YFSETQ. As DNA, the CDR3 is TGCGCCAGCAGCAACCCAACCTTCGGGACCGCTGTGGATGAGCAGTTCTTC. It encodes CASSNPTFGTAVDEQFF.

The chain combines TRBV2 with TRBJ2-2; TRBD1 is a possible D gene (5 bases). This CDR3 is 16 amino acids long. Deletions cut 5 bases from V and 4 bases from J, with 17 bases between. Germline CDR1 is SNHLY and CDR2 is FYNNEI. In DNA, the CDR3 is TGTGCCAGCAGTCCCCAGGGCCAAGAAACCACCGGGGAGCTGTTTTTT. Residues: CASSPQGQETTGELFF.

There are many counts of this clonotype. V is TRBV7-2 and J is TRBJ2-5, with 10 bases that match TRBD2. The CDR3 contains 17 residues. Losses at the gene ends were 1 base for V and 5 bases for J; bases not matched to a gene: 10. Germline V CDR1 and CDR2: SGHTA, FQGNSA. The CDR3 nucleotides are TGTGCCAGCAGCTTAGTTGGCAGCGGGAGGGCCAGGGAGACCCAGTACTTC. Translation gives CASSLVGSGRARETQYF.

This clonotype was found many times. The gene calls are TRBV4-1 and TRBJ2-1; no reliable D call. V dropped 0 bases and J dropped 0 bases, with 6 bases sitting between them. The germline CDR1 and CDR2 sequences are MGHRA and YSYEKL. This CDR3 contains 15 residues. The CDR3 sequence: CASSQDASSYNEQFF. Written as DNA, the CDR3 is TGCGCCAGCAGCCAAGATGCGAGCTCCTACAATGAGCAGTTCTTC.

The CDR3 here is CASVQLPGGRLEQYF. The DNA for the CDR3 is TGTGCCAGCGTACAATTACCGGGCGGGAGACTTGAGCAGTACTTC. The chain couples TRBV2 to TRBJ2-7; 7 bases match TRBD2. J was trimmed by 7 bases and V by 8 bases; bases with no gene match: 17. Per germline, CDR1 SNHLY and CDR2 FYNNEI. The CDR3 totals 15 residues. Based on the CDR3 plus reference TRBV2 and TRBJ2-7, the full variable domain is EPEVTQTPSHQVTQMGQEVILRCVPISNHLYFYWYRQILGQKVEFLVSFYNNEISEKSEIFDDQFSVERPDGSNFTLKIRSTKLEDSAMYFCASVQLPGGRLEQYFGPGTRLTVT.

This clonotype has a count of ten or more. This chain joins TRBV7-2 and TRBJ2-4, with TRBD1 matching 8 bases. Germline V gene lookup returns CDR1 SGHTA and CDR2 FQGNSA. CDR3 length: 13 residues. J was trimmed by 7 bases and V by 6 bases; bases with no gene match: 5. The CDR3 loop is CASSRQGTNIQYF. The CDR3 region has the DNA TGTGCCAGCAGTCGACAGGGGACGAACATTCAGTACTTC.